The 9 T cell receptor beta chains given below trace back to one sample, sequenced in a study of blood T cell repertoires in COVID-19. This table comes from immunoSEQ multiplex PCR, and its TCRdb copy is limited to in-frame clones, with some not included. This table holds over 150,000 clones, 81% found once. The specimen sequenced was peripheral blood. The source is a woman of 80 years or more with COVID-19, enrolled during active disease.

The chain recombines TRBV5-1 with TRBJ2-7; 11 bases align to TRBD1. The CDR3 is made up of 15 amino acids. J gave up 2 bases and V 4 bases, and 5 bases lay outside the gene matches. Germline V gene lookup returns CDR1 SGHRS and CDR2 YFSETQ. The CDR3 nucleotides read TGCGCCAGCAGCCCGAGGACAGGGGGCCCCTACGAGCAGTACTTC. Translation: CASSPRTGGPYEQYF.

The chain is built from TRBV3-1 (or the pseudogene TRBV3-2) and TRBJ1-2, with 7 bases that match TRBD1. The junction had 8 bases not matched to a gene; V was cut back by 1 base and J by 3 bases. The V gene's germline CDR1 is LGHDT and CDR2 YNNKEL (reference sequence). The CDR3 runs 16 residues. The CDR3 nucleotides are TGTGCCAGCAGCCAAGGCGTAACAGGGGTATACTATGGCTACACCTTC. Amino acid sequence: CASSQGVTGVYYGYTF.

The chain recombines TRBV27 with TRBJ2-7, with D perhaps TRBD2 (5 bases). Germline CDR1 MNHEY, CDR2 SMNVEV (reference sequence). Between the trimmed V and J ends, which lost 5 bases and 6 bases, there was a span of 23 bases. This CDR3 contains 16 residues. CDR3 sequence: CASSASADPGQLEQYF. In DNA, the CDR3 is TGTGCCAGCAGTGCCTCAGCGGACCCAGGCCAACTCGAGCAGTACTTC.

The chain employs TRBV5-4 and TRBJ2-5; D is perhaps TRBD1 (6 bases). Germline-derived CDR1 and CDR2 are SGHNT and YYREEE (reference sequence). The CDR3 spans 14 residues. V was shortened by 4 bases and J by 2 bases, with 12 bases between the two germline ends. CDR3 DNA sequence: TGTGCCAGCAGCCCGGGACACTTACAAGAGACCCAGTACTTC. This translates into CASSPGHLQETQYF.

V is TRBV5-1 and J is TRBJ1-4; D call uncertain. CDR1 is SGHRS, CDR2 YFSETQ, per germline. Deletions cut 0 bases from V and 0 bases from J, with 3 bases between. This CDR3 has 14 residues. CDR3 nucleotides: TGCGCCAGCAGCTTGGGAGCAACTAATGAAAAACTGTTTTTT. Protein product: CASSLGATNEKLFF.

This chain uses TRBV19 with TRBJ2-3; no clear D gene. The CDR3 sequence is 13 residues long. The V end lost 2 bases, the J end lost 4 bases, and 7 bases lay between the germline ends. The germline V gene encodes CDR1 LNHDA and CDR2 SQIVND (reference sequence). The CDR3 region has the DNA TGTGCCAGTAGTATATTGGGCCCAGATACGCAGTATTTT. Translation: CASSILGPDTQYF.

The chain has TRBV14 and TRBJ2-5; 9 bases fit TRBD2. V lost 2 bases, J lost 5 bases, and 6 bases stayed unmatched. The CDR3 totals 15 residues. CDR1 is SGHDN, CDR2 FVKESK, per germline. CDR3 residues: CASSQKSGRWETQYF. CDR3 in DNA: TGTGCCAGCAGCCAAAAGAGCGGGAGGTGGGAGACCCAGTACTTC. Looking up the rest from reference TRBV14 and TRBJ2-5 gives the full variable domain: EAGVTQFPSHSVIEKGQTVTLRCDPISGHDNLYWYRRVMGKEIKFLLHFVKESKQDESGMPNNRFLAERTGGTYSTLKVQPAELEDSGVYFCASSQKSGRWETQYFGPGTRLLVL.

This chain links TRBV7-9 with TRBJ2-2; 7 nucleotides agree with TRBD1. The germline V gene encodes CDR1 SEHNR and CDR2 FQNEAQ (reference sequence). V gave up 5 bases and J gave up 4 bases; unmatched junction bases: 10. This CDR3 is built from 16 residues. The CDR3 DNA reads TGTGCCAGCAGCCCTACCCTGACAGGGTCCACCGGGGAGCTGTTTTTT. Its translation: CASSPTLTGSTGELFF.

The chain employs TRBV5-6 and TRBJ1-2; possible D gene TRBD1, 5 bases. The CDR3 has 14 amino acids. V was shortened by 7 bases and J by 5 bases, with 18 bases between the two germline ends. Looked up from germline, CDR1 is SGHDT and CDR2 is YYEEEE. The CDR3 region is CASGGDGGAYGYTF. The CDR3 region has the DNA TGTGCCAGCGGTGGGGACGGAGGGGCGTATGGCTACACCTTC. The whole variable domain, filled in from reference TRBV5-6 and TRBJ1-2, reads DAGVTQSPTHLIKTRGQQVTLRCSPKSGHDTVSWYQQALGQGPQFIFQYYEEEERQRGNFPDRFSGHQFPNYSSELNVNALLLGDSALYLCASGGDGGAYGYTFGSGTRLTVV.